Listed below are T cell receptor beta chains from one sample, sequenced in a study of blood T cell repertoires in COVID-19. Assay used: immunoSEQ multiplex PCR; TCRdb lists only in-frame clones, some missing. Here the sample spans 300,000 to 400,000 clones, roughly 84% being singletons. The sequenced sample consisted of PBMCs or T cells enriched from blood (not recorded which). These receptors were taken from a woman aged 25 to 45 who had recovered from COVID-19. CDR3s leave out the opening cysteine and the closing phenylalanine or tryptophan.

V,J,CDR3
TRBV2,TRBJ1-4,ASSERRGREKLF
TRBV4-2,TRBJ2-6,ASSQDSDRGVPTDSSGANVLT
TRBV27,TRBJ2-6,ASSDRDRPDGANVLT
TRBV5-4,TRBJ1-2,ASSLERVNYGYT
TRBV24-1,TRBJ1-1,ATSDSHHRGLNTEAF
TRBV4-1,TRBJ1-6,ASSQGRGQADATYTYNSPLH
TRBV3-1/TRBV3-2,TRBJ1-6,ASSQDQGRNSPLH
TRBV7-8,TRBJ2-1,ASSWGQYYNEQF
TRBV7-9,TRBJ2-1,ASSLGGSGLSYNEQF
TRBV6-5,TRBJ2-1,ASRTGLAAYNEQF
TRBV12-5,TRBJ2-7,ASGLVGGGYEQY
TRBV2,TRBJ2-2,ASSETQTGAGTGELF
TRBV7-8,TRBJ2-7,ASSRGRTGSSYEQY
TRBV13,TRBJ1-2,ASSPRQVLNYGYT
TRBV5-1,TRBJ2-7,ASSAGTDSYEQY
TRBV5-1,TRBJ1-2,ASSLEGQGSLGYT
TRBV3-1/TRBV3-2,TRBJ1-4,ASSQGGFATNEKLF
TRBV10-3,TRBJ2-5,AISEGGLKETQY
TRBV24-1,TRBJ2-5,ATSKRGVETQY
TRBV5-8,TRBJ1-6,ASSYGGVGNSPLH
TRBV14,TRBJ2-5,ASSQDTTTGGQETQY
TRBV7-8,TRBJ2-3,ASSFRQGRTDTQY
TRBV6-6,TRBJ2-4,ASSWGQGGINIQY
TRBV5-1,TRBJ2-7,ASSLPSGGLTYEQY
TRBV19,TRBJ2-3,ASTQRGRTDTQY
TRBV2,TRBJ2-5,ASNTIRGETQY
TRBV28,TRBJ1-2,ASSLPEVGGYT
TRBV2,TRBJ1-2,ASSEGGKGDGYT
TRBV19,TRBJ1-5,ASSPRRREGGTNVFSNQPQH
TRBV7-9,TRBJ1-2,ASSLSEQGNYGYT
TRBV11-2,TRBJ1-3,ASSFRTGVNTIY
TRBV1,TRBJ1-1,TSSLRGTEAF
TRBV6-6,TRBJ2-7,ASSSRDTLRPYEQY
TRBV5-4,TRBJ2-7,ASSTYRDRGYEQY
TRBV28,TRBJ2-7,ASSLGDRSYYEQY
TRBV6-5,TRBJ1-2,ASSSEYGYT
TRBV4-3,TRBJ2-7,ASSQEGQGDYEQY
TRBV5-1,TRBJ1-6,ASSLGQVTSGSPLH
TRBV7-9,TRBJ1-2,ASSLAREGNYGYT
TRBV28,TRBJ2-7,ASTRTGGFYEQY
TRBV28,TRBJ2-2,ASSLLLPGQPGELF
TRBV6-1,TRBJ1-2,ASSEALTGDYGYT
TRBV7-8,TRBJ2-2,ASSNNRGTGELF
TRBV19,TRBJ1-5,ASSISDQPQH
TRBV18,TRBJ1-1,ASSPQGTLNTEAF
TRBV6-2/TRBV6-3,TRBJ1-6,ASSWSAGVSSPLH